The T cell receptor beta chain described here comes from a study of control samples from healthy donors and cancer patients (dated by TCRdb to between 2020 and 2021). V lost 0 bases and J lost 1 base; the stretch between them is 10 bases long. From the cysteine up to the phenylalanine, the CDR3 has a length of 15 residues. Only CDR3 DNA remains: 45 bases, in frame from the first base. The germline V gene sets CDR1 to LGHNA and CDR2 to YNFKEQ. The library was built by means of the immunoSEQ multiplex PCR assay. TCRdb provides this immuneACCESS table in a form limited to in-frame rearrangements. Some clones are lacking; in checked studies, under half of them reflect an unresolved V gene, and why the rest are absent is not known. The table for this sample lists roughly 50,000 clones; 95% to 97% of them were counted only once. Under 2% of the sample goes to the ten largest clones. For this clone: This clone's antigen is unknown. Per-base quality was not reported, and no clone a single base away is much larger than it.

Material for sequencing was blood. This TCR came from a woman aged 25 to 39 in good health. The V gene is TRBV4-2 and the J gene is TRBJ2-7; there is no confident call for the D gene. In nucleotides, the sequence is TGTGCCAGCAGCCAAGATACGAGAGAGTCCTACGAGCAGTACTTC. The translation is CASSQDTRESYEQYF.